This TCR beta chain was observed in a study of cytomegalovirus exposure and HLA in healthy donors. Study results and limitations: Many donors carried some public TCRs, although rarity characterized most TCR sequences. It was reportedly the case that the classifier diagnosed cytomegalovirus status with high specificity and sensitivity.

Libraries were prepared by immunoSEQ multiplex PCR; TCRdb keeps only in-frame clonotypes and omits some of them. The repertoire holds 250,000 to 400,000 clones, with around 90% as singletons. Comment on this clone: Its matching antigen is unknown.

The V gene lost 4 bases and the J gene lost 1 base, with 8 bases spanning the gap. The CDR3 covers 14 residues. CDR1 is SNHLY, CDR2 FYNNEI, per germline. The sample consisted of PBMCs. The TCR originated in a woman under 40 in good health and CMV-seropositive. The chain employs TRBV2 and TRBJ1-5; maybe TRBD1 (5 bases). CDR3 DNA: TGTGCCAGCAGTGCTTGGACAAGCAATCAGCCCCAGCATTTT. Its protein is CASSAWTSNQPQHF.